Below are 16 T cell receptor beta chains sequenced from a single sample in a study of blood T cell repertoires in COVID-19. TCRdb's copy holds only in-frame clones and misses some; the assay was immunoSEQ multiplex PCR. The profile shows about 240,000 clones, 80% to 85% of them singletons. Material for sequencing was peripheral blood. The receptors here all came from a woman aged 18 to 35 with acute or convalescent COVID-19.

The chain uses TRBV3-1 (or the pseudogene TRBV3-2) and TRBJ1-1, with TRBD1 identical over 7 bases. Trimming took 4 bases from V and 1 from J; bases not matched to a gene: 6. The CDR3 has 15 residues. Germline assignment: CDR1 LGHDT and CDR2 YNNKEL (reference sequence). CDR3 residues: CASSLRDRGNTEAFF. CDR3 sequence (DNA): TGTGCCAGCAGCCTCCGGGACAGAGGGAACACTGAAGCTTTCTTT.

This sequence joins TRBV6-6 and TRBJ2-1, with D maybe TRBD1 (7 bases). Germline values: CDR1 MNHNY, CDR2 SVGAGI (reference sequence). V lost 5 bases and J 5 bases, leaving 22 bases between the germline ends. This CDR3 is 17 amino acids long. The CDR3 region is CASSPDQGDFYNNEQFF. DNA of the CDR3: TGTGCCAGCAGTCCGGACCAGGGGGACTTCTACAACAATGAGCAGTTCTTC.

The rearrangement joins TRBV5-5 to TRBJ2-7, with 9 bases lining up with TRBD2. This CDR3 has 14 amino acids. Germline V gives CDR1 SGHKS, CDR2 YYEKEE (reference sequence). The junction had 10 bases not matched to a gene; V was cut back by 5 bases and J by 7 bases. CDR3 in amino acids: CASRKAGGPREQYF. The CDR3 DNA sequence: TGTGCCAGCAGAAAAGCGGGGGGCCCGCGGGAGCAGTACTTC.

The CDR3 region is CASSLVEGPGTEAFF. The CDR3 region has the DNA TGTGCCAGCAGTTTGGTTGAGGGTCCCGGCACTGAAGCTTTCTTT. The chain is built from TRBV28 and TRBJ1-1; D not certain. The germline V gene encodes CDR1 MDHEN and CDR2 SYDVKM. This CDR3 has 15 amino acids. Trimming left V 3 bases short and J 4 bases short, with 15 bases between.

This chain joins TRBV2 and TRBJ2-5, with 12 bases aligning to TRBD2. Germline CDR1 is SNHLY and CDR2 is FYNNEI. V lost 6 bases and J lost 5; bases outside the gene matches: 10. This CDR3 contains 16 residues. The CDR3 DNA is TGTGCCAGCAGCGACAGACTAGCGGGAGTGAGTGAGACCCAGTACTTC. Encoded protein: CASSDRLAGVSETQYF.

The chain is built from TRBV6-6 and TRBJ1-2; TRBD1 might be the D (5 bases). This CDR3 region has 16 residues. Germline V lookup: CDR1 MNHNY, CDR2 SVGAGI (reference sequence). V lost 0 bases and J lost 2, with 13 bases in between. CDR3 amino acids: CASSYSLLGGNYGYTF. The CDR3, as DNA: TGTGCCAGCAGTTACTCGCTTCTGGGGGGGAACTATGGCTACACCTTC.

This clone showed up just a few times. In DNA form, the CDR3 reads TGTGCCACCAGTGAACACGGGACAGATCAGCCCCAGCATTTT. It is translated as CATSEHGTDQPQHF. The V and J genes are TRBV24-1 and TRBJ1-5; 7 nucleotides agree with TRBD1. CDR1 is KGHDR, CDR2 SFDVKD, per germline. The CDR3 runs 14 residues. V was clipped by 4 bases and J by 5 bases; unmatched bases: 4.

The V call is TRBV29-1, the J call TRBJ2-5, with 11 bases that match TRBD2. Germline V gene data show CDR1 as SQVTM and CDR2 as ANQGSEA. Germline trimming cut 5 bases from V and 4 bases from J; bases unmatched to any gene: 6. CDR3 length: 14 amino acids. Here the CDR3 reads CSVFGLAGSETQYF. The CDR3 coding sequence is TGCAGCGTTTTCGGACTAGCGGGCTCAGAGACCCAGTACTTC.

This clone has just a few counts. CDR3 sequence reads: CASSPPGEGQPQHF. The CDR3 bases are TGTGCCAGCAGCCCCCCAGGGGAGGGTCAGCCCCAGCATTTT. V usage is TRBV11-2 and J usage is TRBJ1-5, with D perhaps TRBD1 (6 bases). The CDR3 has 14 amino acids. The V end was cut by 5 bases, the J end by 6 bases, with 14 bases between. Germline CDR1 reads SGHAT; CDR2 reads FQNNGV.

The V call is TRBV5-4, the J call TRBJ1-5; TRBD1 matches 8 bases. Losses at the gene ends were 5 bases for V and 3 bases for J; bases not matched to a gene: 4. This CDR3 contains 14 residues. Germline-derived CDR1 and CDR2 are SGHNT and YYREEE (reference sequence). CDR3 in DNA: TGTGCCAGCAGGGTGGACAGGGACAATCAGCCCCAGCATTTT. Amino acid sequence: CASRVDRDNQPQHF.

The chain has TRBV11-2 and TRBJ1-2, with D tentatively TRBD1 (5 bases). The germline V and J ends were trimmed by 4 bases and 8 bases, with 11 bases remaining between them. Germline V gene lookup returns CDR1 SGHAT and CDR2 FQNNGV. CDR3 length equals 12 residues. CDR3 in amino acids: CASSWQGEGYTF. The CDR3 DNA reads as TGTGCCAGCAGCTGGCAGGGTGAGGGCTACACCTTC.

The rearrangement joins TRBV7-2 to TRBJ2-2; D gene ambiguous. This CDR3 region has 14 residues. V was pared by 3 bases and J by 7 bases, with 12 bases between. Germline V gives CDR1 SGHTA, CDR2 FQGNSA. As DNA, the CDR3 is TGTGCCAGCAGCTTCAAACCCTCGGGCGGGGAGCTGTTTTTT. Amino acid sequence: CASSFKPSGGELFF.

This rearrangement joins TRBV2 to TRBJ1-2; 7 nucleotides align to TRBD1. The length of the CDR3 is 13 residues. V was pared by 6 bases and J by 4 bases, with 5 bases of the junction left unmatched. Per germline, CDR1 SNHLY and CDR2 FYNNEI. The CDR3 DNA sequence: TGTGCCAGCAGGCAGGGGGACTCCTATGGCTACACCTTC. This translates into CASRQGDSYGYTF. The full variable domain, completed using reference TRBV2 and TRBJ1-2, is EPEVTQTPSHQVTQMGQEVILRCVPISNHLYFYWYRQILGQKVEFLVSFYNNEISEKSEIFDDQFSVERPDGSNFTLKIRSTKLEDSAMYFCASRQGDSYGYTFGSGTRLTVV.

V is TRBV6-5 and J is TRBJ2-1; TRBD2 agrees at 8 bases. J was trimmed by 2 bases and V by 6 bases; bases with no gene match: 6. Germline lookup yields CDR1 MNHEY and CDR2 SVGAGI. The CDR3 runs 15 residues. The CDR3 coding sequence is TGTGCCAGCAGCTATAGCGGGAATGCCTACAATGAGCAGTTCTTC. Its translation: CASSYSGNAYNEQFF.

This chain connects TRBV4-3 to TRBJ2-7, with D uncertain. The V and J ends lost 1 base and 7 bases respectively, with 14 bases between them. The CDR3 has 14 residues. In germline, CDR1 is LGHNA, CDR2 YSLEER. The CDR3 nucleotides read TGCGCCAGCAGCCAAGCCCGGTACTACGGGGAGCAGTACTTC. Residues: CASSQARYYGEQYF.

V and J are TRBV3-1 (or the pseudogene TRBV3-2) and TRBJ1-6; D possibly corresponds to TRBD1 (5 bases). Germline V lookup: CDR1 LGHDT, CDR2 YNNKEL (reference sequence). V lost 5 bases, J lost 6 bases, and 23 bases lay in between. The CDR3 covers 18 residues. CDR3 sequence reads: CASSEGKEQDNFNSPLHF. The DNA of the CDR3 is TGTGCCAGCAGCGAAGGAAAAGAACAGGACAACTTTAATTCACCCCTCCACTTT.